This TCR beta chain is drawn from a study of T-cell memory formation after mild COVID-19. As for the study in general: There were largely donor-specific TCR clusters. Study findings and constraints: Cross-reactive memory appears to have joined, as suggested by some responding clones showing up in pre-infection memory. Clones contracting over day 15 to 85 were CD4/CD8 balanced, with later expanders leaning CD4+.

This clonotype was picked up a small number of times. What it binds is unknown. Trimming removed 7 bases at V and 6 bases at J, with 16 bases between. The CDR3 totals 14 residues. The germline V gene has CDR1 KGHDR and CDR2 SFDVKD. The 5'RACE method, run with constant-segment primers, produced TCR alpha and TCR beta cDNA libraries (carrying sample barcodes and UMIs). From the 5' RACE reads, TCRdb called clonotypes with MiXCR, one entry per CDR3 protein. This sample has fewer than 200,000 distinct CDR3 sequences; around 18% occur once, and the top ten carry around 3.9%. The sequence was collected from a man aged 18 to 35 who had mild COVID-19 (a few samples of this study predate the infection). Cell type and time point are not known. The chain couples TRBV24-1 to TRBJ2-3, with D perhaps TRBD1 (6 bases). Specimen: PBMCs or a T cell subset sorted from them (not recorded which). Here the CDR3 DNA reads TGTGCCACCAGCGACAGGCTCTCGGGGGATACGCAGTATTTT. Protein: CATSDRLSGDTQYF.